The 10 T cell receptor beta chains below all came from one sample that was sequenced in a study of blood T cell repertoires in COVID-19. Only in-frame clones appear in the TCRdb table, and some are missing; sequencing was by immunoSEQ multiplex PCR. The sample lists about 39,000 clones, approximately 96% seen once, with approximately 4.1% in the top ten. Sequenced input: peripheral blood. Receptors were obtained from a human donor with active COVID-19. The donor label of this sample is uncertain.

This sequence joins TRBV7-9 and TRBJ2-1; 7 bases align to TRBD2. The J segment lost 2 bases and the V segment lost 1 base, leaving 5 bases of the junction unmatched. Germline-derived CDR1 and CDR2 are SEHNR and FQNEAQ (reference sequence). This CDR3 has 16 amino acids. The DNA of the CDR3 is TGTGCCAGCAGCTTAGTAGGCGGGGGTCCCTACAATGAGCAGTTCTTC. Translating it yields CASSLVGGGPYNEQFF. The full variable domain, its missing parts supplied by reference TRBV7-9 and TRBJ2-1, is DTGVSQNPRHKITKRGQNVTFRCDPISEHNRLYWYRQTLGQGPEFLTYFQNEAQLEKSRLLSDRFSAERPKGSFSTLEIQRTEQGDSAMYLCASSLVGGGPYNEQFFGPGTRLTVL.

This sequence joins TRBV11-3 and TRBJ2-1; D is perhaps TRBD2 (6 bases). CDR1 SGHNT and CDR2 YENEEA come from the germline V gene. The CDR3 is made up of 17 amino acids. V lost 0 bases, J lost 1 base, and 13 bases lay in between. The CDR3 sequence is CASSLDLGGGSYNEQFF. CDR3 DNA: TGTGCCAGCAGCTTAGATTTGGGGGGAGGATCCTACAATGAGCAGTTCTTC.

This clone appeared a single time. The chain carries TRBV14 and TRBJ2-2, with 9 bases fitting TRBD2. In germline, CDR1 is SGHDN, CDR2 FVKESK. The trim removed 1 base at V and 6 bases at J, leaving 12 bases unmatched. This CDR3 is built from 18 residues. The CDR3 loop reads CASSQGDKGTSLSGELFF. The CDR3, as DNA: TGTGCCAGCAGCCAAGGAGACAAGGGGACTAGCCTCTCCGGGGAGCTGTTTTTT. Full variable domain (missing parts from reference TRBV14 and TRBJ2-2): EAGVTQFPSHSVIEKGQTVTLRCDPISGHDNLYWYRRVMGKEIKFLLHFVKESKQDESGMPNNRFLAERTGGTYSTLKVQPAELEDSGVYFCASSQGDKGTSLSGELFFGEGSRLTVL.

The DNA for the CDR3 is TGTGCCAGCACCCACGAGGCTGAAGCTTTCTTT. This gives the protein CASTHEAEAFF. The rearrangement uses TRBV11-2 and TRBJ1-1; the D is unclear. The germline V gene has CDR1 SGHAT and CDR2 FQNNGV. The CDR3 totals 11 residues. With 7 bases removed from V and 6 bases from J, the gap between germline ends came to 9 bases.

The rearrangement joins TRBV4-1 to TRBJ1-2, with 10 bases identical to TRBD1. The CDR3 extends over 14 amino acids. V lost 2 bases, J lost 8 bases, and 5 bases stayed unmatched. Germline CDR1 and CDR2: MGHRA and YSYEKL. CDR3 region: CASSQPGQGRGYTF. CDR3 DNA: TGCGCCAGCAGCCAACCGGGACAGGGGAGGGGCTACACCTTC.

The chain has TRBV7-6 and TRBJ1-5; TRBD1 matches 7 bases. The CDR3 is 17 amino acids. With V trimmed by 3 bases and J by 2 bases, 10 bases remained unmatched. Germline values: CDR1 SGHVS, CDR2 FNYEAQ. The CDR3 is CASSFTEQGLGNQPQHF. DNA of the CDR3: TGTGCCAGCAGCTTCACCGAACAGGGGCTCGGCAATCAGCCCCAGCATTTT. Complete variable domain (other parts from reference TRBV7-6 and TRBJ1-5): GAGVSQSPRYKVTKRGQDVALRCDPISGHVSLYWYRQALGQGPEFLTYFNYEAQQDKSGLPNDRFSAERPEGSISTLTIQRTEQRDSAMYRCASSFTEQGLGNQPQHFGDGTRLSIL.

This chain links TRBV7-9 with TRBJ2-7; no clear D gene. The V end lost 4 bases, the J end lost 4 bases, and 8 bases lay between the germline ends. CDR1 and CDR2 (germline): SEHNR, FQNEAQ (reference sequence). The CDR3 extends over 12 amino acids. The CDR3 loop reads CASSSVTYEQYF. CDR3 nucleotides: TGTGCCAGCAGCTCAGTCACATACGAGCAGTACTTC.

The gene calls are TRBV29-1 and TRBJ2-5; a weak D match, TRBD1 (5 bases). CDR1 is SQVTM and CDR2 is ANQGSEA in the germline V gene. The ends were cut back, 7 bases at V and 3 bases at J, with 9 bases in the middle. The CDR3 has 11 amino acids. The CDR3: CSGQNEETQYF. The CDR3 bases are TGCAGCGGACAGAATGAAGAGACCCAGTACTTC.

The V gene is TRBV15, the J gene TRBJ1-4; possibly TRBD1 for D (5 bases). Trimming cost V 3 bases and J 15 bases, with 23 bases left between them. Germline loops: CDR1 LNHNV, CDR2 YYDKDF (reference sequence). This CDR3 region has 15 residues. In DNA, the CDR3 is TGTGCCACCAGCAGGGACCTCACAAATGAAAAAGGGGTGTTTTTT. This translates into CATSRDLTNEKGVFF. The full variable domain, in which reference TRBV15 and TRBJ1-4 provide the parts outside the CDR3, is DAMVIQNPRYQVTQFGKPVTLSCSQTLNHNVMYWYQQKSSQAPKLLFHYYDKDFNNEADTPDNFQSRRPNTSFCFLDIRSPGLGDTAMYLCATSRDLTNEKGVFFGSGTQLSVL.

The chain has TRBV27 and TRBJ2-5, with 11 bases lining up with TRBD2. The length of the CDR3 is 16 residues. Germline V CDR1 and CDR2: MNHEY, SMNVEV (reference sequence). V shed 5 bases and J 2 bases; nucleotides not matched to a gene: 7. This CDR3 reads CASSPRLAGGQETQYF. For the CDR3, the DNA is TGTGCCAGCAGTCCTCGGCTAGCGGGAGGTCAAGAGACCCAGTACTTC.